This entry is about one T cell receptor beta chain. The protocol was immunoSEQ multiplex PCR, while the TCRdb copy is restricted to in-frame clones and leaves out a portion. Of fewer than 95,000 clones listed, about 90% are singletons. The data belong to a study of blood T cell repertoires in COVID-19. Study as a whole: Sources were T cells, B-cell-depleted T cells, or PBMCs; the material itself was cDNA or gDNA.

V lost 2 bases, J lost 3 bases, and 15 bases lay in between. CDR1 SGDLS and CDR2 YYNGEE come from the germline V gene. The CDR3 extends over 16 amino acids. This TCR was recovered from a male donor with acute or convalescent COVID-19. V usage is TRBV9 and J usage is TRBJ1-3; D may be TRBD1 (6 bases). Sequencing used peripheral blood. The CDR3 protein is CASSVQPQGLGNTIYF. The CDR3 coding sequence is TGTGCCAGCAGCGTCCAACCACAGGGTCTTGGAAACACCATATATTTT.